Presented here are 27 T cell receptor beta chains from one specimen sequenced in a study of blood T cells in healthy people across ages (dated by TCRdb to between 2014 and 2017). Receptor amplification or capture employed 5' RACE. Instrument used: Illumina HiSeq 2500. A second PCR of roughly 6 to 12 cycles was run with a J-beta primer mix and a sample-barcoded 5' primer. TCRdb applied fastp at Q25 and MiXCR to the public reads, then kept only in-frame beta chains. Each entry merges the rows of one CDR3 protein and shows their most common DNA and genes. The sample table shows 450,000 to 700,000 distinct CDR3 sequences, and 25% to 30% are seen once. The ten largest clones take up 15% to 20% of the sample. The sequenced sample was blood. The receptors were sampled from a woman aged 70-85 years in good health.

This clonotype has only a few counts. The rearrangement uses TRBV7-2 and TRBJ2-1, with D possibly being TRBD1 (5 bases). Germline CDR1 and CDR2: SGHTA and FQGNSA. Trimming removed 1 base at V and 2 bases at J, with 12 bases between. This CDR3 spans 16 amino acids. The CDR3 loop reads CASSLGMTVAYNEQFF. The CDR3 coding sequence is TGTGCCAGCAGCTTAGGCATGACAGTAGCCTACAATGAGCAGTTCTTC.

The sample holds a few counts of this clonotype. The V and J genes are TRBV6-5 and TRBJ2-4; D unresolved. Germline CDR1 reads MNHEY; CDR2 reads SVGAGI. This CDR3 contains 13 residues. V gave up 10 bases and J gave up 8 bases, with 18 bases separating them. The CDR3 loop reads CATSDPPGDIQYF. CDR3 bases: TGTGCCACCTCCGACCCCCCTGGGGACATTCAGTACTTC.

CDR3 residues: CASSRGTGYNYGYTF. For the CDR3, the DNA is TGTGCCAGCAGTCGTGGGACAGGGTATAACTATGGCTACACCTTC. The chain couples TRBV12-3 or TRBV12-4 to TRBJ1-2, with TRBD1 identical over 9 bases. Trimming removed 5 bases from V and 1 base from J; junction bases left unmatched: 5. This CDR3 comprises 15 residues.

This clonotype was observed at least ten times. The chain has TRBV20-1 and TRBJ2-5; D is unresolved. V lost 3 bases and J lost 4, with 6 bases in between. The CDR3 is 11 residues long. Looked up from germline, CDR1 is DFQATT and CDR2 is SNEGSKA (reference sequence). The CDR3 loop reads CSASSAETQYF. CDR3 DNA: TGCAGTGCTAGCTCCGCAGAGACCCAGTACTTC.

Only a few counts were recorded for this clonotype. The chain links TRBV12-3 or TRBV12-4 to TRBJ1-6; D remains ambiguous. There are 15 residues in the CDR3. Trimming removed 6 bases at V and 0 bases at J, with 9 bases between. The CDR3 DNA reads TGTGCCAGCAGATCATCCGGCTCCTATAATTCACCCCTCCACTTT. Translating gives CASRSSGSYNSPLHF.

This clonotype has only a few counts. This chain links TRBV5-1 with TRBJ2-7; tentatively, D is TRBD2 (5 bases). Between the trimmed V and J ends, which lost 0 bases and 3 bases, there was a span of 10 bases. Germline loops: CDR1 SGHRS, CDR2 YFSETQ. The CDR3 is made up of 14 amino acids. This CDR3 is CASSLGPGSYEQYF. CDR3 sequence (DNA): TGCGCCAGCAGCTTGGGGCCGGGGAGCTACGAGCAGTACTTC.

This clonotype was picked up a small number of times. The CDR3 sequence: CSARDSRGVWNIQYF. In DNA, the CDR3 is TGCAGTGCTAGAGATTCCAGGGGAGTATGGAACATTCAGTACTTC. The chain is built from TRBV20-1 and TRBJ2-4, with a possible D match to TRBD1 (6 bases). V was clipped by 0 bases and J by 7 bases, with 16 bases between them. Germline assignment: CDR1 DFQATT and CDR2 SNEGSKA (reference sequence). This CDR3 is built from 15 residues.

The sample holds many counts of this clonotype. V gene TRBV5-1 combines with J gene TRBJ1-1; 7 bases map to TRBD1. V lost 2 bases, J lost 3 bases, and 1 base stayed unmatched. CDR3 length equals 13 residues. Looked up from germline, CDR1 is SGHRS and CDR2 is YFSETQ. The CDR3 protein is CASSLQGYTEAFF. The DNA of the CDR3 is TGCGCCAGCAGCTTACAGGGGTACACTGAAGCTTTCTTT.

J is TRBJ1-6 and V is TRBV9, with 7 bases identical to TRBD1. The CDR3 has 17 residues. The germline CDR1 and CDR2 sequences are SGDLS and YYNGEE. The V and J ends lost 0 bases and 6 bases, in that order; junction bases with no gene match: 9. CDR3 amino acids: CASSVERTGRPNSPLHF. DNA for the CDR3: TGTGCCAGCAGCGTAGAGAGGACAGGTCGACCTAATTCACCCCTCCACTTT.

The V gene is TRBV29-1, the J gene TRBJ2-1, with D uncertain. Germline V gene lookup returns CDR1 SQVTM and CDR2 ANQGSEA. V was pared by 3 bases and J by 4 bases, with 4 bases between. This CDR3 has 11 residues. CDR3: CSVDQYNEQFF. The CDR3 DNA is TGCAGCGTTGACCAGTACAATGAGCAGTTCTTC.

This clonotype has a handful of counts. The chain is built from TRBV28 and TRBJ2-7, with D possibly matching TRBD1 (6 bases). CDR1 and CDR2 from the germline V gene are MDHEN and SYDVKM. The ends were cut back, 5 bases at V and 3 bases at J, with 14 bases in the middle. The CDR3 is made up of 14 amino acids. CDR3 sequence (DNA): TGTGCCAGCAGTACCTCGACAGGTTACTACGAGCAGTACTTC. Translated: CASSTSTGYYEQYF.

This chain links TRBV9 with TRBJ1-6; no clear D gene. The CDR3 contains 14 residues. Trimming took off 0 bases at V and 7 bases at J, with 8 bases between the two ends. The V gene's germline CDR1 is SGDLS and CDR2 YYNGEE. The CDR3, as DNA: TGTGCCAGCAGCGTAGCTACCCCCAATTCACCCCTCCACTTT. It is translated as CASSVATPNSPLHF.

CDR3 residues: CASSYASGTAPYEQYF. The CDR3 nucleotides read TGTGCCAGCAGTTACGCATCCGGGACGGCACCCTACGAGCAGTACTTC. V and J are TRBV6-5 and TRBJ2-7; D might be TRBD1 or TRBD2, each matching 5 bases. The CDR3 has 16 amino acids. Trimming removed 2 bases from V and 2 bases from J, with 16 bases in between. Germline V lookup: CDR1 MNHEY, CDR2 SVGAGI.

V usage is TRBV12-3 or TRBV12-4 and J usage is TRBJ1-1; TRBD1 is a possible D gene (5 bases). This CDR3 has 13 residues. Between the trimmed V and J ends, which lost 6 bases and 8 bases, there was a span of 16 bases. CDR3 sequence (DNA): TGTGCCAGCAGCCTCGGAGGGGTCGTCGAAGCTTTCTTT. This translates into CASSLGGVVEAFF.

The chain carries TRBV18 and TRBJ1-3; D is uncertain. This CDR3 has 15 amino acids. V was trimmed by 5 bases and J by 0 bases, leaving 11 bases between them. CDR1 and CDR2 (germline): KGHSH, LQKENI. The CDR3 reads CASSTTGFSGNTIYF. Here the CDR3 DNA reads TGTGCCAGCTCAACCACGGGGTTCTCTGGAAACACCATATATTTT.

The J gene is TRBJ1-1, the V gene TRBV7-2; 8 positions agree with TRBD1. The CDR3 is 16 residues long. Germline V gene lookup returns CDR1 SGHTA and CDR2 FQGNSA. Unmatched junction bases numbered 13, after V lost 5 bases and J lost 5 bases. The CDR3 bases are TGTGCCAGCAGCCTAGTACCCTTGGACAGGGAGACTGAAGCTTTCTTT. It encodes CASSLVPLDRETEAFF.

In regard to this clonotype: An end of the junction does not agree with germline; a read error may underlie this. The gene calls are TRBV12-3 or TRBV12-4 and TRBJ1-1; the match to TRBD1 covers 8 bases. The CDR3 extends over 14 amino acids. The CDR3 reads CASSAWTGNPEAFF. CDR3 nucleotide sequence: TGTGCCAGCAGTGCGTGGACAGGGAACCCTGAAGCTTTCTTT.

The chain has TRBV7-9 and TRBJ2-7; the match to TRBD2 covers 7 bases. Per germline, CDR1 SEHNR and CDR2 FQNEAQ (reference sequence). The CDR3 is made up of 15 amino acids. The ends lost 5 bases at V and 2 bases at J; junction bases unmatched: 9. The DNA of the CDR3 is TGTGCCAGCAGCAACGTCCGGGACTACGCCTACGAGCAGTACTTC. This translates into CASSNVRDYAYEQYF.

The V and J genes are TRBV12-3 or TRBV12-4 and TRBJ1-2, with no clear D. V lost 6 bases to trimming and J lost 2 bases, with 13 bases between them. This CDR3 has 14 residues. The CDR3 nucleotides are TGTGCCAGCAGCATTTTTTTCGGAAACTATGGCTACACCTTC. It codes for CASSIFFGNYGYTF.

J is TRBJ1-5 and V is TRBV7-2; D call uncertain. The CDR3 is 13 amino acids. The germline gives CDR1 SGHTA, CDR2 FQGNSA. V dropped 1 base and J dropped 7 bases, with 8 bases sitting between them. The CDR3 nucleotides read TGTGCCAGCAGCTTAGATTCTGGACAGCCCCAGCATTTT. Its translation: CASSLDSGQPQHF.

This clonotype was counted between two and nine times. The gene calls are TRBV4-2 and TRBJ1-2; D unclear. The CDR3 is 12 amino acids. Trimming cost V 5 bases and J 4 bases, with 8 bases left between them. Germline V gene lookup returns CDR1 LGHNA and CDR2 YNFKEQ. This CDR3 is CASSGSFYGYTF. DNA for the CDR3: TGTGCCAGCAGCGGCAGCTTCTATGGCTACACCTTC.

There are a few counts of this clonotype. One junction end disagrees with the germline gene, perhaps due to a read error. The CDR3 reads CAGSPGQPGLEKLFF. The CDR3 DNA follows: TGTGCCGGCAGTCCCGGACAGCCCGGGCTTGAAAAACTGTTTTTT. The chain uses TRBV12-3 or TRBV12-4 and TRBJ1-4; tentative D call: TRBD1 (6 bases). CDR3 length: 15 amino acids.

The chain carries TRBV18 and TRBJ2-7, with TRBD1 matching over 9 bases. CDR1 and CDR2 from the germline V gene are KGHSH and LQKENI. CDR3 length: 15 residues. V dropped 4 bases and J dropped 0; count of bases not matched to a gene: 4. CDR3: CASSLGTGNSYEQYF. DNA of the CDR3: TGTGCCAGCTCACTTGGGACAGGGAACTCCTACGAGCAGTACTTC. Combining the CDR3 with reference TRBV18 and TRBJ2-7 gives the whole variable domain NAGVMQNPRHLVRRRGQEARLRCSPMKGHSHVYWYRQLPEEGLKFMVYLQKENIIDESGMPKERFSAEFPKEGPSILRIQQVVRGDSAAYFCASSLGTGNSYEQYFGPGTRLTVT.

The genes are TRBV7-8 and TRBJ2-3; no clear D gene. V was pared by 4 bases and J by 0 bases, with 11 bases between. In germline, CDR1 is SGHVS, CDR2 FQNEAQ. This CDR3 comprises 15 residues. The CDR3 spells CASSSALSSTDTQYF. CDR3 nucleotide sequence: TGTGCCAGCAGCTCCGCATTATCCAGCACAGATACGCAGTATTTT.

The rearrangement links TRBV24-1 to TRBJ2-2; D is uncertain. The germline V gene has CDR1 KGHDR and CDR2 SFDVKD. Trimming left V 6 bases short and J 6 bases short, with 7 bases between. This CDR3 has 12 amino acids. The CDR3 DNA reads TGTGCCACCAGTCGTAGGTCCGGGGAGCTGTTTTTT. This sequence encodes CATSRRSGELFF.

V is TRBV20-1 and J is TRBJ2-2; no firm D call. CDR1 is DFQATT and CDR2 is SNEGSKA in the germline V gene (reference sequence). The CDR3 extends over 12 amino acids. V was clipped by 1 base and J by 8 bases, with 8 bases between them. CDR3: CSARAIRGELFF. The CDR3 region has the DNA TGCAGTGCTAGAGCAATTAGAGGGGAGCTGTTTTTT.

This chain links TRBV20-1 with TRBJ2-7; weak D call: TRBD2 (7 bases). The CDR3 totals 17 residues. CDR1 DFQATT and CDR2 SNEGSKA come from the germline V gene (reference sequence). Trimming took off 0 bases at V and 0 bases at J, with 18 bases between the two ends. The CDR3 DNA follows: TGCAGTGCTAGAGATGAGGGCGGGGGCCTCTACTCCTACGAGCAGTACTTC. Protein product: CSARDEGGGLYSYEQYF.